These 7 T cell receptor beta chains came from one sample sequenced in a study of vaccination and CD4 T cells after COVID-19. Which antigens these TCRs recognize remains unknown. Treatment described: roughly ten-day PBMC culture with coronavirus spike peptide pools or control peptides (ViraFEST assay). An Oncomine TCR Beta short-read assay was used to sequence the DNA from cultured CD4+ T cells. TCRdb fed the PCR reads into MiXCR, producing one record per CDR3 protein. The sample lists about 20,000 distinct CDR3 sequences, roughly two fifths occurring once. The sequences come from CD4+ T cells from blood, cultured in vitro, collected after SARS-CoV-2 vaccination. These receptor sequences come from a human donor who had recovered from COVID-19.

The chain is built from TRBV14 and TRBJ1-6; D call uncertain. The CDR3 is made up of 13 amino acids. Germline assignment: CDR1 SGHDN and CDR2 FVKESK. V was clipped by 2 bases and J by 7 bases, with 6 bases between them. The CDR3 loop is CASSQITNSPLHF. CDR3 DNA sequence: TGTGCCAGCAGCCAAATAACGAATTCACCCCTCCACTTT.

The V call is TRBV1, the J call TRBJ2-3; the D call TRBD2 from the table was never checked on the DNA. TRBV1 is tagged as a pseudogene. This CDR3 has 17 residues. The chain's CDR3 is CTSSQDRASARTDTQYF. As DNA, the CDR3 is TGCACCAGCAGCCAAGATCGGGCTAGCGCACGCACAGATACGCAGTATTTT.

The chain employs TRBV27 and TRBJ1-2; D gene unclear. V was trimmed by 2 bases and J by 4 bases, leaving 14 bases between them. CDR1 and CDR2 (germline): MNHEY, SMNVEV (reference sequence). CDR3 length: 15 residues. As DNA, the CDR3 is TGTGCCAGCAGTTTAATAGGGAGGGATAGCTATGGCTACACCTTC. Translation: CASSLIGRDSYGYTF.

This clonotype has a handful of counts. V usage is TRBV20-1 and J usage is TRBJ1-2; D gene ambiguous. V lost 3 bases, J lost 2 bases, and 7 bases lay in between. The germline V gene has CDR1 DFQATT and CDR2 SNEGSKA (reference sequence). The CDR3 is made up of 12 amino acids. Here the CDR3 reads CSASSGNYGYTF. The CDR3 bases are TGCAGTGCTAGTAGTGGGAACTATGGCTACACCTTC.

Within the sample, this clonotype is medium-sized. This rearrangement joins TRBV7-2 to TRBJ1-5, with D uncertain. Trimming stripped 5 bases from V and 0 bases from J, with 11 bases between. Germline CDR1 SGHTA, CDR2 FQGNSA. The CDR3 runs 15 residues. The CDR3, as DNA: TGTGCCAGCAGCCCCCAGGCACGTAGCAATCAGCCCCAGCATTTT. Its protein product is CASSPQARSNQPQHF.

The chain has TRBV20-1 and TRBJ2-4, with a weak D call TRBD2 (6 bases). Trimming pared 3 bases from V and 2 bases from J, leaving 11 bases between. CDR3 size: 14 residues. CDR1 is DFQATT and CDR2 is SNEGSKA in the germline V gene (reference sequence). CDR3 bases: TGCAGTGCTAGTTCACTAGCATCCAAAAACATTCAGTACTTC. Translating gives CSASSLASKNIQYF.

The chain carries TRBV5-5 and TRBJ1-4; a weak D match, TRBD1 (5 bases). The CDR3 spans 18 residues. The V end was cut by 4 bases, the J end by 1 base, with 20 bases between. CDR1 is SGHKS, CDR2 YYEKEE, per germline (reference sequence). The CDR3, as DNA: TGTGCCAGCAGCGACCAGTCCGGGGCGCGGATAACTAATGAAAAACTGTTTTTT. It is translated as CASSDQSGARITNEKLFF.